These 8 T cell receptor beta chains came from one sample sequenced in a study of early T cells in non-severe SARS-CoV-2 infection. TCRdb re-called the 5' RACE reads through MiXCR, storing one row per CDR3 protein. The data show more than 85,000 distinct CDR3 sequences, roughly 12% seen once. Sequencing was performed on whole blood, taken at baseline. The receptors stem from an adult who was a healthcare worker with PCR-confirmed SARS-CoV-2 infection or an uninfected control (not recorded which).

The sample holds many counts of this clonotype. The chain joins TRBV29-1 to TRBJ1-1; perhaps TRBD1 as D (5 bases). CDR1 is SQVTM and CDR2 is ANQGSEA in the germline V gene. The CDR3 extends over 15 amino acids. The CDR3 sequence is CSFRGRGGRNTEAFF. CDR3 in DNA: TGCAGTTTTCGGGGGAGGGGCGGTCGGAACACTGAAGCTTTCTTT.

The gene calls are TRBV28 and TRBJ1-1; 9 bases agree with TRBD1. This CDR3 comprises 15 residues. Trimming removed 5 bases from V and 5 bases from J; junction bases left unmatched: 9. Looked up from germline, CDR1 is MDHEN and CDR2 is SYDVKM. The CDR3, as DNA: TGTGCCAGCAGTACGGGGACAGGGAAGTGGACTGAAGCTTTCTTT. Protein: CASSTGTGKWTEAFF.

The rearrangement joins TRBV29-1 to TRBJ1-1; TRBD1 aligns across 11 bases. The V gene end was trimmed by 7 bases and the J gene end by 4 bases; junction bases not matched to a gene: 8. Germline assignment: CDR1 SQVTM and CDR2 ANQGSEA. The CDR3 runs 14 residues. CDR3 sequence (DNA): TGCAGCGCCCGGACAGGGGGCGCGGGCACTGAAGCTTTCTTT. It codes for CSARTGGAGTEAFF.

The chain is built from TRBV6-2 or TRBV6-3 and TRBJ1-1, with D tentatively TRBD1 (5 bases). The CDR3 spans 14 residues. In germline, CDR1 is MNHEY, CDR2 SVGEGT. V was pared by 6 bases and J by 0 bases, with 11 bases between. Written as DNA, the CDR3 is TGTGCCAGCAGCTGGGACGGTCTGAACACTGAAGCTTTCTTT. It codes for CASSWDGLNTEAFF.

The sample holds a few counts of this clonotype. This chain connects TRBV20-1 to TRBJ1-1; D is perhaps TRBD1 (5 bases). Trimming removed 0 bases at V and 0 bases at J, with 11 bases between. The CDR3 covers 15 residues. Germline loops: CDR1 DFQATT, CDR2 SNEGSKA (reference sequence). Here the CDR3 DNA reads TGCAGTGCTAGAGATTTTAGGGGTATGAACACTGAAGCTTTCTTT. Protein sequence: CSARDFRGMNTEAFF.

The chain uses TRBV3-1 and TRBJ2-6; TRBD1 matches at 12 bases. After removal of 3 bases from V and 3 bases from J, the junction contained 6 bases not matched to a gene. Germline V gives CDR1 LGHDT, CDR2 YNNKEL (reference sequence). CDR3 length: 18 amino acids. DNA of the CDR3: TGTGCCAGCAGCCACCGGGACAGGGGGCAGGGTGGGGCCAACGTCCTGACTTTC. This translates into CASSHRDRGQGGANVLTF.

Only a few counts were recorded for this clonotype. This chain uses TRBV4-1 with TRBJ2-3; 7 bases align to TRBD1. CDR1 MGHRA and CDR2 YSYEKL come from the germline V gene. V dropped 3 bases and J dropped 0; count of bases not matched to a gene: 6. The length of the CDR3 is 16 residues. CDR3 in amino acids: CASSHRMGQSTDTQYF. The CDR3 coding sequence is TGCGCCAGCAGCCACAGAATGGGACAGAGCACAGATACGCAGTATTTT.

V usage is TRBV29-1 and J usage is TRBJ1-3; tentative D call: TRBD1 (6 bases). Germline-derived CDR1 and CDR2 are SQVTM and ANQGSEA. Trimming stripped 7 bases from V and 4 bases from J, with 14 bases between. The CDR3 sequence is 13 residues long. The CDR3 sequence is CSAQSGTGNTIYF. The CDR3 nucleotides are TGCAGCGCCCAATCAGGGACAGGAAACACCATATATTTT.